Detailed here is one TCR beta chain. The antigen is undetermined. These data come from a study of T cells in Graves' hyperthyroidism and ophthalmopathy. TCR beta CDR3 sequences were amplified from RNA transcripts. The TCR CDR3 was amplified in a first-round RT-PCR using the HTBI primer set. TCRdb re-called the multiplex PCR reads with MiXCR, one entry per CDR3 protein. The data contain approximately 480,000 distinct CDR3 sequences, less than 25% of them seen just once; the ten biggest clones take up approximately 25%. Findings and limits, study-wide: Ophthalmopathy cases were set apart from stable hyperthyroidism by a 13 V-J model.

Germline values: CDR1 MDHEN, CDR2 SYDVKM. V trimming: 5 bases; J trimming: 6 bases; junction bases outside the gene matches: 10. CDR3 length: 17 amino acids. The clonotype comes from a man aged 18 to 29 with Graves' hyperthyroidism. Sequenced input: blood. V gene TRBV28 combines with J gene TRBJ2-2; TRBD2 matches 12 bases. CDR3 sequence reads: CASSPLLAGGLAGELFF. CDR3 nucleotide sequence: TGTGCCAGCAGTCCCCTACTAGCGGGGGGTCTCGCCGGGGAGCTGTTTTTT.